This entry concerns a single T cell receptor (beta chain). At one end the junction does not follow the germline gene, possibly because of a read error. The sample is drawn from a study of OX40 agonist ivuxolimab in advanced cancers. Across the study: Prior anti-PD-1, anti-PD-L1 or anti-CTLA-4 therapy did not bar entry, and about 38% had some.

CDR3 size: 17 residues. Germline lookup yields CDR1 SSHAT and CDR2 FNYEAQ (reference sequence). Method: immunoSEQ multiplex PCR; TCRdb's copy keeps in-frame clones and lacks some. This repertoire shows more than 50,000 clones, around 92% found once; its top ten account for roughly 18%. This clonotype was obtained from an adult with an advanced solid tumor such as melanoma, head and neck, liver or kidney cancer. The specimen was CD4+ or CD8+ T cells sorted from blood, collected in a trial of the OX40 agonist ivuxolimab. The chain couples TRBV7-7 to TRBJ2-2; 11 bases fit TRBD1. The CDR3 is CASSPSPGQGEKGELFF. The CDR3 DNA reads as TGTGCTAGCAGCCCTTCTCCGGGACAGGGGGAAAAAGGGGAGCTGTTTTTT.